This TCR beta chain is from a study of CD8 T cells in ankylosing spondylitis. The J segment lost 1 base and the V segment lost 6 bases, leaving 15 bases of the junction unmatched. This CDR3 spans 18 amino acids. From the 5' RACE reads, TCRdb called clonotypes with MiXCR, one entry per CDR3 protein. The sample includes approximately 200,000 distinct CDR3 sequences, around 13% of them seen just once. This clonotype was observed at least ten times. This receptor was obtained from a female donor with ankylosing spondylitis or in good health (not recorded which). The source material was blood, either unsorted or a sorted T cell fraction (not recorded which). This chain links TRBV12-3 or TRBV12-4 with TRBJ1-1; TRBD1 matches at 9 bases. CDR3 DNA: TGTGCCAGCAGCCTAGGACAGGGGAGTGCACTAAGGAACACTGAAGCTTTCTTT. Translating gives CASSLGQGSALRNTEAFF.